The following is a T cell receptor beta chain sequence with its context. These data come from a study of blood T cell repertoires in COVID-19. Study-wide context: Collection of acute and convalescent COVID-19 samples took place in the United States, Italy and Spain. T cells, B-cell-depleted T cells, or PBMCs supplied cDNA or gDNA.

The CDR3 spans 14 residues. V lost 1 base, J lost 6 bases, and 11 bases lay in between. From germline, CDR1 is SGHDT and CDR2 YYEEEE. Per the original data handling: The authors estimated nucleated cell counts from reference gene primer amplification. Data came from immunoSEQ multiplex PCR; TCRdb stores just in-frame clones and leaves some out. For V, J and clone size, that table is used; D and trimming come from the DNA. Of about 31,000 clones in the sample, about 90% are singletons; the top ten hold 5.4%. The source of this sequence is a human donor in a cohort sampled during active COVID-19. The chain employs TRBV5-6 and TRBJ2-1; TRBD1 might be the D (6 bases). The sequenced material came from peripheral blood. CDR3 protein: CASSLPAGVNEQFF. CDR3 nucleotide sequence: TGTGCCAGCAGCTTGCCTGCAGGGGTCAATGAGCAGTTCTTC.